The 5 T cell receptor beta chains in this list originate from one sample, sequenced in a study of graft-versus-host responses after intestinal transplantation. TCRdb's copy holds only in-frame clones and misses some; the assay was immunoSEQ multiplex PCR. In the table there are 100,000 or so clones, about 90% of which are singletons. The antigens for these receptors are not known. Material: unstimulated CD4+ T cells sorted from spleen or lymph node cells, obtained before transplant. Receptors originate from a human donor who was the organ donor for an intestinal transplant.

The rearrangement joins TRBV6-5 to TRBJ1-2, with a weak D call TRBD1 (6 bases). The V end lost 8 bases, the J end lost 3 bases, and 19 bases lay between the germline ends. The CDR3 has 15 amino acids. Germline V gives CDR1 MNHEY, CDR2 SVGAGI. This CDR3 is CASGLGQGIDYGYTF. CDR3 in DNA: TGTGCCAGCGGATTGGGACAAGGGATAGACTATGGCTACACCTTC.

The chain has TRBV11-2 and TRBJ2-3; perhaps TRBD2 as D (6 bases). CDR1 and CDR2 from the germline V gene are SGHAT and FQNNGV. Trimming left V 4 bases short and J 11 bases short, with 19 bases between. This CDR3 contains 14 residues. The CDR3: CASSSTRWGEMQYF. The CDR3 region has the DNA TGTGCCAGCAGCTCGACTAGGTGGGGGGAAATGCAGTATTTT.

The chain joins TRBV5-1 to TRBJ2-5; 9 nucleotides line up with TRBD2. The germline gives CDR1 SGHRS, CDR2 YFSETQ. The J segment lost 1 base and the V segment lost 6 bases, leaving 4 bases of the junction unmatched. CDR3 size: 14 residues. In DNA, the CDR3 is TGCGCCAGCAAGATTAGCGGGGGCCAAGAGACCCAGTACTTC. Protein sequence: CASKISGGQETQYF.

The rearrangement links TRBV4-2 to TRBJ2-3; 10 nucleotides align to TRBD2. The CDR3 totals 16 residues. The trim removed 6 bases at V and 6 bases at J, leaving 12 bases unmatched. CDR1 and CDR2 (germline): LGHNA, YNFKEQ. CDR3 residues: CASSPSSGGNRDTQYF. The CDR3 bases are TGTGCCAGCAGTCCTTCTAGCGGGGGTAATAGGGATACGCAGTATTTT.

The chain uses TRBV30 and TRBJ1-1; TRBD1 matches 7 bases. V trimming: 5 bases; J trimming: 0 bases; junction bases outside the gene matches: 0. This CDR3 has 12 amino acids. Per the germline V gene, CDR1 is GTSNPN and CDR2 is SVGIG (reference sequence). The CDR3 sequence is CAWDRVNTEAFF. The CDR3 region has the DNA TGTGCCTGGGACAGGGTGAACACTGAAGCTTTCTTT.